This entry lists 20 T cell receptor beta chains sequenced from one sample in a study of spatial heterogeneity in lung cancer. Study-wide findings and caveats: Higher tumor mutation counts went along with higher counts of expanded intratumoral alpha and beta TCRs.

The time point was: sample taken at primary tumor resection. TCRdb re-derived calls from the 5' RACE reads in MiXCR, one entry per CDR3 protein. The repertoire has thousands of distinct CDR3 sequences, roughly 8.8% of them found once; the top ten carry 8.8%. No antigen has been assigned to these receptors. The input for sequencing was lung tumor tissue, taken at surgery. These receptors all come from a male donor with early-stage non-small cell lung cancer.

This clonotype was counted many times. The gene calls are TRBV28 and TRBJ2-7; D perhaps matches TRBD2 (6 bases). The germline V and J ends were trimmed by 8 bases and 6 bases, with 17 bases remaining between them. The CDR3 is 13 amino acids. Germline V CDR1 and CDR2: MDHEN, SYDVKM. The CDR3 DNA reads TGTGCCAGCGGATTCTATTCGGGAGCCGAGCAGTACTTC. Protein: CASGFYSGAEQYF. Supplemented by reference TRBV28 and TRBJ2-7, the full variable domain reads DVKVTQSSRYLVKRTGEKVFLECVQDMDHENMFWYRQDPGLGLRLIYFSYDVKMKEKGDIPEGYSVSREKKERFSLILESASTNQTSMYLCASGFYSGAEQYFGPGTRLTVT.

This clonotype is medium-sized (0.01 to 0.1%) in the sample. The chain couples TRBV7-2 to TRBJ2-2; D unresolved. The CDR3 has 15 residues. V lost 4 bases to trimming and J lost 5 bases, with 14 bases between them. Germline CDR1 SGHTA, CDR2 FQGNSA. The CDR3 sequence: CASSSIRTPTGELFF. The CDR3 DNA sequence: TGTGCCAGCAGCTCCATCCGGACGCCGACCGGGGAGCTGTTTTTT.

This clonotype rates as medium-sized. The CDR3 bases are TGCGCCAGCAGCACAGGACAGGGCCATTGGGAAGCTTTCTTT. Translation gives CASSTGQGHWEAFF. V gene TRBV5-1 combines with J gene TRBJ1-1; 8 bases map to TRBD1. Trimming removed 4 bases from V and 8 bases from J; junction bases left unmatched: 10. CDR1 SGHRS and CDR2 YFSETQ come from the germline V gene. The CDR3 totals 14 residues.

In this sample, this clonotype turned up a few times. The gene calls are TRBV5-6 and TRBJ2-1; D might be TRBD1 or TRBD2, each matching 5 bases. CDR3 length equals 14 residues. CDR1 and CDR2 (germline): SGHDT, YYEEEE. V shed 4 bases and J shed 8 bases, with 16 bases lying between them. The CDR3 here is CASSKGRGTDEQFF. Here the CDR3 DNA reads TGTGCCAGCAGCAAGGGACGGGGCACCGATGAGCAGTTCTTC.

By share of the sample, this clonotype is medium-sized. The genes are TRBV28 and TRBJ2-1; D unresolved. This CDR3 has 14 amino acids. V lost 3 bases and J 0 bases, leaving 6 bases between the germline ends. The V gene's germline CDR1 is MDHEN and CDR2 SYDVKM. This chain's CDR3 is CASSFSLSYNEQFF. CDR3 nucleotides: TGTGCCAGCAGTTTTAGCCTCTCCTACAATGAGCAGTTCTTC.

CDR3 in amino acids: CSARAPPSALPYEQYF. CDR3 bases: TGCAGTGCTAGAGCTCCCCCAAGCGCTTTACCCTACGAGCAGTACTTC. The chain recombines TRBV20-1 with TRBJ2-7; D uncertain. CDR1 and CDR2 from the germline V gene are DFQATT and SNEGSKA (reference sequence). Trimming removed 1 base at V and 2 bases at J, with 18 bases between. The CDR3 length is 16 residues.

The table lists this clonotype with many counts. This rearrangement joins TRBV6-5 to TRBJ2-7; tentatively, D is TRBD2 (6 bases). The V and J ends lost 0 bases and 4 bases respectively, with 13 bases between them. This CDR3 is built from 15 residues. Per germline, CDR1 MNHEY and CDR2 SVGAGI. CDR3 bases: TGTGCCAGCAGTTACTCGGGTAGCGGAGGGTACGAGCAGTACTTC. Translated, it gives CASSYSGSGGYEQYF.

This clonotype is labeled as medium-sized. The chain combines TRBV6-5 with TRBJ1-2; D call uncertain. Germline V gene lookup returns CDR1 MNHEY and CDR2 SVGAGI. V dropped 4 bases and J dropped 6 bases, with 9 bases sitting between them. This CDR3 region has 12 residues. CDR3 protein: CASSSGGDGYTF. CDR3 sequence (DNA): TGTGCCAGCAGTTCGGGCGGCGATGGCTACACCTTC.

This clonotype was detected only a few times. The J gene is TRBJ1-5, the V gene TRBV19; TRBD1 might be the D (6 bases). The CDR3 runs to 15 residues. Germline V gene lookup returns CDR1 LNHDA and CDR2 SQIVND (reference sequence). V was pared by 1 base and J by 1 base, with 8 bases between. The CDR3 is CASSIADRSNQPQHF. CDR3 in DNA: TGTGCCAGTAGTATAGCCGACAGGAGCAATCAGCCCCAGCATTTT.

The V gene is TRBV6-5, the J gene TRBJ1-2; D is unresolved. The CDR3 is 14 residues long. The germline CDR1 and CDR2 sequences are MNHEY and SVGAGI. The V gene lost 0 bases and the J gene lost 4 bases, with 9 bases spanning the gap. The CDR3 protein is CASSYSKLSYGYTF. In DNA, the CDR3 is TGTGCCAGCAGTTACTCGAAACTCTCCTATGGCTACACCTTC.

This clonotype counts as medium-sized. The chain recombines TRBV29-1 with TRBJ1-1, with 7 bases matching TRBD1. Trimming removed 7 bases from V and 2 bases from J; junction bases left unmatched: 7. The CDR3 is 13 amino acids. Germline V gene data show CDR1 as SQVTM and CDR2 as ANQGSEA. In DNA form, the CDR3 reads TGCAGCGCTCGGACAGGATCCAACACTGAAGCTTTCTTT. Translating gives CSARTGSNTEAFF.

Judged by abundance, this clonotype is medium-sized. V is TRBV7-2 and J is TRBJ2-3, with 10 bases matching TRBD1. J lost 2 bases, V lost 4 bases, and 6 bases had no gene match. Germline V gene sequence: CDR1 SGHTA, CDR2 FQGNSA. The CDR3 runs to 16 residues. The CDR3 DNA sequence: TGTGCCAGCAGCTGGATACGACAGGGGGCCACAGATACGCAGTATTTT. It translates to CASSWIRQGATDTQYF.

This clonotype ranks as medium-sized (0.01 to 0.1%). This rearrangement joins TRBV24-1 to TRBJ2-1; 12 positions agree with TRBD2. V was pared by 2 bases and J by 6 bases, with 4 bases of the junction left unmatched. In germline, CDR1 is KGHDR, CDR2 SFDVKD. There are 16 residues in the CDR3. CDR3 sequence: CATSDSGLAGFNEQFF. Here the CDR3 DNA reads TGTGCCACCAGTGATTCTGGACTAGCGGGATTCAATGAGCAGTTCTTC.

This clonotype is deemed medium-sized (0.01 to 0.1%). The gene calls are TRBV2 and TRBJ1-5; the D is unclear. The germline CDR1 and CDR2 sequences are SNHLY and FYNNEI. V was trimmed by 4 bases and J by 2 bases, leaving 9 bases between them. The CDR3 consists of 14 residues. The CDR3 loop is CASSVAVGNQPQHF. The CDR3 coding sequence is TGTGCCAGCAGTGTTGCAGTGGGCAATCAGCCCCAGCATTTT.

This clonotype was observed at least ten times. This rearrangement joins TRBV5-1 to TRBJ2-1; weak D call: TRBD1 (6 bases). V dropped 1 base and J dropped 6 bases, with 17 bases sitting between them. Looked up from germline, CDR1 is SGHRS and CDR2 is YFSETQ. The CDR3 contains 16 residues. Written as DNA, the CDR3 is TGCGCCAGCAGCTTGACAGGGAAAGGGCAAGGCAATGAGCAGTTCTTC. Its protein product is CASSLTGKGQGNEQFF.

This clonotype is medium-sized. V and J are TRBV5-4 and TRBJ2-5; TRBD1 is a possible D gene (6 bases). The CDR3 is 13 amino acids. Germline V lookup: CDR1 SGHNT, CDR2 YYREEE (reference sequence). The V end was cut by 3 bases, the J end by 5 bases, with 11 bases between. CDR3 sequence: CASSWGQWETQYF. CDR3 bases: TGTGCCAGCAGCTGGGGACAATGGGAGACCCAGTACTTC.

This clonotype is judged medium-sized. The gene calls are TRBV2 and TRBJ1-1, with D possibly being TRBD1 (5 bases). This CDR3 region has 12 residues. V shed 7 bases and J shed 1 base, with 7 bases lying between them. Per germline, CDR1 SNHLY and CDR2 FYNNEI. The CDR3 here is CASKGQNTEAFF. The DNA for the CDR3 is TGTGCCAGCAAAGGACAGAACACTGAAGCTTTCTTT.

The chain carries TRBV13 and TRBJ2-1; D call uncertain. CDR1 and CDR2 (germline): PRHDT, FYEKMQ (reference sequence). The length of the CDR3 is 14 residues. The germline V and J ends were trimmed by 2 bases and 4 bases, with 9 bases remaining between them. The CDR3 bases are TGTGCCAGCAGCTTATTTCCAAGGTACAATGAGCAGTTCTTC. This encodes CASSLFPRYNEQFF.

This clonotype was seen more than once but under ten times. The V and J genes are TRBV28 and TRBJ2-1; tentative D call: TRBD2 (7 bases). The CDR3 is 14 residues long. Germline values: CDR1 MDHEN, CDR2 SYDVKM. Trimming took off 8 bases at V and 8 bases at J, with 19 bases between the two ends. CDR3 loop: CASRLSGGGDEQFF. CDR3 nucleotides: TGTGCCAGCCGGCTTAGCGGAGGGGGGGATGAGCAGTTCTTC.

V and J are TRBV20-1 and TRBJ2-3, with D possibly matching TRBD2 (6 bases). This CDR3 has 15 amino acids. V shed 5 bases and J shed 2 bases, with 17 bases lying between them. The germline V gene encodes CDR1 DFQATT and CDR2 SNEGSKA (reference sequence). The CDR3 region has the DNA TGCAGTGCTGGGATAGCGGAGGGTAACACAGATACGCAGTATTTT. This translates into CSAGIAEGNTDTQYF.